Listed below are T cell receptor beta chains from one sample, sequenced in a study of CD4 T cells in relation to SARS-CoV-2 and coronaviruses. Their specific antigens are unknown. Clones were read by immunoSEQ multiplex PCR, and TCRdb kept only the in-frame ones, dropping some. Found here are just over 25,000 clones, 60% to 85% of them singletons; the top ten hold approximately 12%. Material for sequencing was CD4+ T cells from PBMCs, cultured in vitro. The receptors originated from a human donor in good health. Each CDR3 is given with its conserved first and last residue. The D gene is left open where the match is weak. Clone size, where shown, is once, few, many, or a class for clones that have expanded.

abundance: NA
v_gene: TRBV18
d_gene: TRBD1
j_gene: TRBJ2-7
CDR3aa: CASSSGTGLYEQYF
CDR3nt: TGTGCCAGCTCGTCCGGGACAGGGTTGTACGAGCAGTACTTC

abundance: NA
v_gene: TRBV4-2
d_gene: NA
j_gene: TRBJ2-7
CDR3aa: CASSRGAEYSYEQYF
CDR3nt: TGTGCCAGCAGCCGGGGAGCGGAGTACTCCTACGAGCAGTACTTC

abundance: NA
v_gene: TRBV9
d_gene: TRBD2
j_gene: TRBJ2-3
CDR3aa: CASSVRRGGIDTQYF
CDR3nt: TGTGCCAGCAGCGTGCGGCGGGGGGGCATCGATACGCAGTATTTT

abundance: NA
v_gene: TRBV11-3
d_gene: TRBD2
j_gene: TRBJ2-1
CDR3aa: CASSLVIGSGGVHEQFF
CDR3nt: TGTGCCAGCAGCTTAGTTATAGGTAGCGGGGGGGTTCATGAGCAGTTCTTC

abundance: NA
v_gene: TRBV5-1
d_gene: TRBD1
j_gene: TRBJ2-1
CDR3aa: CASSLGQGIEQFF
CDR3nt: TGCGCCAGCAGCTTGGGACAGGGCATTGAGCAGTTCTTC

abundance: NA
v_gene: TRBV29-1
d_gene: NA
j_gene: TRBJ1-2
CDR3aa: CSVEGGSNYGYTF
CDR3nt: TGCAGCGTTGAAGGGGGCTCTAACTATGGCTACACCTTC

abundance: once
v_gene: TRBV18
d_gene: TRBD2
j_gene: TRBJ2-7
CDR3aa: CASSPAGAPREQYF
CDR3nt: TGTGCCAGCTCACCAGCGGGAGCCCCCAGGGAGCAGTACTTC

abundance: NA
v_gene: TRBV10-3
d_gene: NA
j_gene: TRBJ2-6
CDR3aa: CAIMDPHSGANVLTF
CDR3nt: TGTGCCATCATGGACCCGCACTCTGGGGCCAACGTCCTGACTTTC

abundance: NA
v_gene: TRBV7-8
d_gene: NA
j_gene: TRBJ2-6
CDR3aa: CASSPVPGHSSGANVLTF
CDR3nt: TGTGCCAGCAGCCCCGTCCCGGGACATTCCTCTGGGGCCAACGTCCTGACTTTC

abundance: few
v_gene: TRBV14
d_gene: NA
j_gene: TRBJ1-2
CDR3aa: CASSQSRDSPASGYTF
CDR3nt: TGTGCCAGCAGCCAGAGCCGGGACTCACCCGCCAGTGGCTACACCTTC

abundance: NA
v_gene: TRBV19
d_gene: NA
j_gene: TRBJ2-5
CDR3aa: CASSRTEETQYF
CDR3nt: TGTGCCAGTAGTAGGACAGAAGAGACCCAGTACTTC

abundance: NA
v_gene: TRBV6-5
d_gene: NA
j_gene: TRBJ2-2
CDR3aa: CASSYLGTNTGELFF
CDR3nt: TGTGCCAGCAGTTACCTGGGGACGAACACCGGGGAGCTGTTTTTT

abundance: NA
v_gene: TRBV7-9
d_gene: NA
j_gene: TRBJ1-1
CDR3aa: CASSPWGNTEAFF
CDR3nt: TGTGCCAGCAGCCCATGGGGGAACACTGAAGCTTTCTTT

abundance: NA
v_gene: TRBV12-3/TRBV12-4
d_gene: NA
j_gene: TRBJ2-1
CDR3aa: CASSLGAPEQFF
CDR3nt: TGTGCCAGCAGTTTAGGAGCCCCGGAGCAGTTCTTC

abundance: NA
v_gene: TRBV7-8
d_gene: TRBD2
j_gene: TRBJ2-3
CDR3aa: CASSLGGTSGSPSTDTQYF
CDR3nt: TGTGCCAGCAGCTTAGGAGGGACTAGCGGGAGCCCTAGCACAGATACGCAGTATTTT

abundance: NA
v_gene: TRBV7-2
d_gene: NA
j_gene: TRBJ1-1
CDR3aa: CASSFVGHTEAFF
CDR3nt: TGTGCCAGCAGCTTCGTCGGGCACACTGAAGCTTTCTTT

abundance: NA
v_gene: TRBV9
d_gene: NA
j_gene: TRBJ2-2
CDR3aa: CASSAPVGGANTGELFF
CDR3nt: TGTGCCAGCAGCGCCCCAGTCGGGGGAGCGAACACCGGGGAGCTGTTTTTT

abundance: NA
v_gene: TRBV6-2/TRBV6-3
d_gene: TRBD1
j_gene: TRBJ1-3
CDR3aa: CASSDLQGTGNTIYF
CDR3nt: TGTGCCAGCAGCGACTTACAGGGGACTGGAAACACCATATATTTT

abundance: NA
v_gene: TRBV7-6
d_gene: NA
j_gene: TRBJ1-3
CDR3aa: CASSLDSGYSGNTIYF
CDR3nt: TGTGCCAGCAGCTTAGACTCGGGGTACTCTGGAAACACCATATATTTT

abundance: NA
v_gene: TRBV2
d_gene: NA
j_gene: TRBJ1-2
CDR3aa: CASSEALPKGGLNYGYTF
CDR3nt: TGTGCCAGCAGTGAAGCGCTTCCCAAGGGGGGGCTGAACTATGGCTACACCTTC

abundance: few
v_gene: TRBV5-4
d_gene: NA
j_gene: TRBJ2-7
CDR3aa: CASSLEPPAKDYF
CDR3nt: TGTGCCAGCAGCTTGGAACCCCCAGCCAAAGACTACTTC

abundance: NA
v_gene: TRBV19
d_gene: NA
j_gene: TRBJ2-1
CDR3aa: CASSIDRQNYNEQFF
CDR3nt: TGTGCCAGTAGTATTGATCGGCAGAACTACAATGAGCAGTTCTTC

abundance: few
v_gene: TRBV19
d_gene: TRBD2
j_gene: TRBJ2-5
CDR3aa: CASSFQLAGKETQYF
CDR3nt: TGTGCCAGTAGTTTCCAGCTAGCGGGAAAAGAGACCCAGTACTTC

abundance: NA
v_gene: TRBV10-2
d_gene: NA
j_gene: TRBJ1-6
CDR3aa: CASSERRINSPLHF
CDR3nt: TGCGCCAGCAGTGAGCGACGTATTAATTCACCCCTCCACTTT

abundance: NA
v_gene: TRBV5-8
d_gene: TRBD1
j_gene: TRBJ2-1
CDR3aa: CASGSGTGKYNEQFF
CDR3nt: TGTGCCAGCGGATCCGGGACAGGGAAGTACAATGAGCAGTTCTTC

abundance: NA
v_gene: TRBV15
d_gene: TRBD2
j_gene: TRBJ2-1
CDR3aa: CATSRGLPLTSGNEQFF
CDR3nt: TGTGCCACCAGCAGAGGGCTCCCCCTGACTAGCGGGAATGAGCAGTTCTTC

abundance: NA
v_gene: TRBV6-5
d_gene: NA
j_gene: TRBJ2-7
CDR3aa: CATIQPPTYEQYF
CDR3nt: TGTGCCACCATTCAGCCCCCAACCTACGAGCAGTACTTC

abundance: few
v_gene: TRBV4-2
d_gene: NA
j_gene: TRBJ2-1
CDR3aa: CASSQTLANEQFF
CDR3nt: TGTGCCAGCAGCCAAACGCTAGCGAATGAGCAGTTCTTC

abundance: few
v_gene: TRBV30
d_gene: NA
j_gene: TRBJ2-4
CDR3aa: CAWSLFGGQNIQYF
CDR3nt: TGTGCCTGGAGTTTATTCGGAGGGCAAAACATTCAGTACTTC

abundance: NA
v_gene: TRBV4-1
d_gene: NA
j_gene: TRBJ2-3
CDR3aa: CASSQPSPPTDTQYF
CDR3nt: TGCGCCAGCAGCCAGCCCTCCCCGCCCACAGATACGCAGTATTTT

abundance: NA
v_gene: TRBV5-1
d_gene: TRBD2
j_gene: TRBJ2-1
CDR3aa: CASSYGTRSNEQFF
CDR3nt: TGCGCCAGCAGCTACGGGACTAGGTCGAATGAGCAGTTCTTC

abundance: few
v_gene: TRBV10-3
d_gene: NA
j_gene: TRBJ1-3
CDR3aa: CAIRSTDSGNTIYF
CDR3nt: TGTGCCATCAGATCGACAGACTCTGGAAACACCATATATTTT

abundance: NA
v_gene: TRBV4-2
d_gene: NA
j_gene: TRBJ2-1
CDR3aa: CASSQRAGAGDNEQFF
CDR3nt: TGTGCCAGCAGCCAAAGAGCAGGCGCCGGGGACAATGAGCAGTTCTTC

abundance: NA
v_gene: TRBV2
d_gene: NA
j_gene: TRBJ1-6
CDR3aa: CASSEAGVNSPLHF
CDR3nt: TGTGCCAGCAGTGAGGCAGGGGTTAATTCACCCCTCCACTTT

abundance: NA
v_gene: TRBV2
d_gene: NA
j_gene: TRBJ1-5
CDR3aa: CASSSGQPSLNQPQHF
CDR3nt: TGTGCCAGCAGCTCGGGACAACCGTCCCTTAATCAGCCCCAGCATTTT

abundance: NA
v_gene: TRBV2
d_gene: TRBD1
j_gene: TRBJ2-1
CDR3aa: CASTRGQGAFPEQFF
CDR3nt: TGTGCCAGCACTCGCGGACAGGGTGCCTTTCCGGAGCAGTTCTTC

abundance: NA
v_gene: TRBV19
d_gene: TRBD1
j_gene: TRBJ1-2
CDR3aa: CASSKIQGARGYTF
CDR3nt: TGTGCCAGTAGTAAAATACAGGGGGCGAGAGGCTACACCTTC

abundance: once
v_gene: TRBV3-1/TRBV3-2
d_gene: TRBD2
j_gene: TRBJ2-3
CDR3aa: CASSQAAGAATDTQYF
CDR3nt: TGTGCCAGCAGCCAGGCAGCGGGAGCAGCCACAGATACGCAGTATTTT

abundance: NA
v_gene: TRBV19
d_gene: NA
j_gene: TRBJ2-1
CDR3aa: CASSIEGAYNEQFF
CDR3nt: TGTGCCAGTAGTATCGAGGGAGCCTACAATGAGCAGTTCTTC

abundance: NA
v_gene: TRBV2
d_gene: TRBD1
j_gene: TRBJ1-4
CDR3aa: CASRVQGAGRTNEKLFF
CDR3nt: TGTGCCAGCAGGGTACAGGGGGCAGGGAGGACTAATGAAAAACTGTTTTTT

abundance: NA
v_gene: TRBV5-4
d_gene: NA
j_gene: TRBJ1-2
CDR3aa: CASSLDGQRPYGYTF
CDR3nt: TGTGCCAGCAGCTTGGATGGACAGAGACCCTATGGCTACACCTTC

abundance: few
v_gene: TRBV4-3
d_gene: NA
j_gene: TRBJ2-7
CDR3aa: CASSQGIRWRDAASYEQYF
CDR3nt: TGCGCCAGCAGCCAAGGGATAAGGTGGCGGGACGCCGCCTCCTACGAGCAGTACTTC

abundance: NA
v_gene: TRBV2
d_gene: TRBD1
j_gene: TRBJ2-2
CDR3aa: CASTPTGSDTGELFF
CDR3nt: TGTGCCAGCACCCCGACAGGGTCGGACACCGGGGAGCTGTTTTTT

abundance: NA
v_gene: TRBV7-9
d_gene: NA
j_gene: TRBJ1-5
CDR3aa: CASSPGDSLNQPQHF
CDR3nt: TGTGCCAGCAGCCCCGGAGACAGTCTCAATCAGCCCCAGCATTTT

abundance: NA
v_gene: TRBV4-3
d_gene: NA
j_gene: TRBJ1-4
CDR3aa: CASSQDAPGTRVKLFF
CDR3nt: TGCGCCAGCAGCCAAGATGCTCCGGGAACTAGGGTAAAACTGTTTTTT